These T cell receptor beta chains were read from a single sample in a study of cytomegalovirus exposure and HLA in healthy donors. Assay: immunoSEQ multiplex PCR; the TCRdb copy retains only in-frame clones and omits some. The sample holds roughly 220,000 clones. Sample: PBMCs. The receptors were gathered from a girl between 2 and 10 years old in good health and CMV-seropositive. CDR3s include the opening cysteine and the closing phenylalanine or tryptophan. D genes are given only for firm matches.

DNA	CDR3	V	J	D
TGTGCCAGCAGCATGTCTACCTACGAGCAGTACTTC	CASSMSTYEQYF	TRBV11-2	TRBJ2-7	.
TGCGCCAGCACCGATAGAATAGCAGGGCCAGATACGCAGTATTTT	CASTDRIAGPDTQYF	TRBV5-1	TRBJ2-3	.
TGTGCCAGTAGCTCGCGGAAGCCCACGGGTAGCACAGATACGCAGTATTTT	CASSSRKPTGSTDTQYF	TRBV19	TRBJ2-3	.
TGCGCCAGCAGCCTAATGCGTTCCGCGGCGACGAACACCGGGGAGCTGTTTTTT	CASSLMRSAATNTGELFF	TRBV5-1	TRBJ2-2	.
TGTGCCAGCAGTTACTCAAACAGGGGGTCCTACGAGCAGTACTTC	CASSYSNRGSYEQYF	TRBV6-5	TRBJ2-7	TRBD1
TGTGCCAGCTCACCACAGATCACCGGGATAAGTAATACTGAGCAGTTCTTC	CASSPQITGISNTEQFF	TRBV18	TRBJ2-1	.
TGTGCCAGCAGCCAATCCTCTCTTAGTACCGGGGAGCTGTTTTTT	CASSQSSLSTGELFF	TRBV4-2	TRBJ2-2	.
TGTGCCAGCAGTTATTCAAGCGATAGCTCCTACAATGAGCAGTTCTTC	CASSYSSDSSYNEQFF	TRBV6-5	TRBJ2-1	.
TGTGCCAGCAGCTTGGACGGGAGCTGGGCCGGGGAGCTGTTTTTT	CASSLDGSWAGELFF	TRBV7-2	TRBJ2-2	.
TGTGCCAGTAGTATCACTCCGGGACAGGACTTCACAGATACGCAGTATTTT	CASSITPGQDFTDTQYF	TRBV19	TRBJ2-3	TRBD1
TGTGCCAGCAGGACCGGACAAGGGTATCAGGGCTACACCTTC	CASRTGQGYQGYTF	TRBV6-5	TRBJ1-2	.
TGTGCCAGCAGCCTACGACTAGCGGGAGGCGTGATATCCTACAATGAGCAGTTCTTC	CASSLRLAGGVISYNEQFF	TRBV7-2	TRBJ2-1	TRBD2
TGTGCCAGCAGGCCACGACTTTTATCTGATAAAGAGACCCAGTACTTC	CASRPRLLSDKETQYF	TRBV2	TRBJ2-5	.
TGTGCCAGCAGCCCTACGAAACAGGGGACCGGGGAGCTGTTTTTT	CASSPTKQGTGELFF	TRBV11-3	TRBJ2-2	TRBD1
TGTGCCAGCAGCCAAGTAAAGCGAGACGAGCGCCGGAGAGCCTACGAGCAGTACTTC	CASSQVKRDERRRAYEQYF	TRBV14	TRBJ2-7	.
TGTGCCAGCAGCCCAGACAGGGGTGGCAATGAAAAACTGTTTTTT	CASSPDRGGNEKLFF	TRBV7-2	TRBJ1-4	TRBD1
TGTGCCAGCAGCGTACAGGGAACTGAGCAGTTCTTC	CASSVQGTEQFF	TRBV7-6	TRBJ2-1	.
TGCAGCGTTTACAGGGATCGAAACACCATATATTTT	CSVYRDRNTIYF	TRBV29-1	TRBJ1-3	.
TGCGCCAGCAGCTTGGCCCAGGACAGGTCCTACAATGAGCAGTTCTTC	CASSLAQDRSYNEQFF	TRBV5-1	TRBJ2-1	TRBD1
TGTGCCTGGGGGGGGACAGGTTCCTACGAGCAGTACTTC	CAWGGTGSYEQYF	TRBV30	TRBJ2-7	TRBD1
TGTGCCAGCAGACCGGGACAGGGGTTGGCTTTCTTT	CASRPGQGLAFF	TRBV7-2	TRBJ1-1	TRBD1
TGTGCCAGCTCACCACCCCGGGAGGGGTCCTACGAGCAGTACTTC	CASSPPREGSYEQYF	TRBV18	TRBJ2-7	TRBD2
TGTGCCAGCACCCGGGGAGCGGGAGATCACACCGGGGAGCTGTTTTTT	CASTRGAGDHTGELFF	TRBV6-4	TRBJ2-2	TRBD2
TGTGCCAGCACCAGCAAGGGACTAGCGGACAAGGAGCAGTACTTC	CASTSKGLADKEQYF	TRBV6-1	TRBJ2-7	TRBD2
TGTGCCAGTAGTAAGTATCCCGGGACTAGCGGGAGTCGATCGCTGAATGAGCAGTTCTTC	CASSKYPGTSGSRSLNEQFF	TRBV19	TRBJ2-1	TRBD2
TGTGCCAGCAGCGTAGCGGGCGGGATCGCAGATACGCAGTATTTT	CASSVAGGIADTQYF	TRBV9	TRBJ2-3	.
TGTGCCAGCAGGACAGGGGTCGGAAACACCATATATTTT	CASRTGVGNTIYF	TRBV11-2	TRBJ1-3	TRBD1
TGTGCCAGCAGCTCGGCGTTGGGCAGGGGGCCTCAGCCCCAGCATTTT	CASSSALGRGPQPQHF	TRBV5-8	TRBJ1-5	TRBD1
TGTGCCAGCAGCTTAGTACTAGCGGGAAGAGAGACCCAGTACTTC	CASSLVLAGRETQYF	TRBV7-9	TRBJ2-5	TRBD2
TGTGCCAGCAGTTTGATAATGGGGGCACGAGGGTATGGCTACACCTTC	CASSLIMGARGYGYTF	TRBV28	TRBJ1-2	.
TGCGCCAGCAGCTTAGTGGGGTTTGACTTAAAGGGGACTGAAGCTTTCTTT	CASSLVGFDLKGTEAFF	TRBV5-1	TRBJ1-1	.
TGCGCCAGCAGAGGGGTGTTAAGCTCCTACGAGCAGTACTTC	CASRGVLSSYEQYF	TRBV5-1	TRBJ2-7	.
TGTGCCTGGAGTGGAGGGTCAGCTAACCATGAAAAACTGTTTTTT	CAWSGGSANHEKLFF	TRBV30	TRBJ1-4	.
TGCGCCAGTGGACTAGCGGTCTCCTACGAGCAGTACTTC	CASGLAVSYEQYF	TRBV10-2	TRBJ2-7	TRBD2
TGCAGCGTTGCCCGACAGGGGGCCTCCTACGAGCAGTACTTC	CSVARQGASYEQYF	TRBV29-1	TRBJ2-7	TRBD1
TGTGCCAGCAGCCTTCCGGGACAGGGTGTGACTGAAGCTTTCTTT	CASSLPGQGVTEAFF	TRBV6-1	TRBJ1-1	TRBD1
TGTGCCACCAGCAGAACCTCTAGCGGGAGGCCGGGAGATACGCAGTATTTT	CATSRTSSGRPGDTQYF	TRBV15	TRBJ2-3	TRBD2
TGCGCCAGCAGCTTGTCGCAGGCAAGCTCCTACGAGCAGTACTTC	CASSLSQASSYEQYF	TRBV5-1	TRBJ2-7	.